This note documents a single T cell receptor beta chain sequence. The data derive from a study of blood T cell repertoires in COVID-19. Turning to the study itself: From the United States, Italy and Spain came samples of acute and convalescent COVID-19. PBMCs, B-cell-depleted T cells, or T cells provided the cDNA or gDNA that made up the material.

Original handling: How many nucleated cells were present was estimated from reference gene primer amplification. The repertoire was sequenced with immunoSEQ multiplex PCR; TCRdb's copy has only in-frame clones and lacks some. That table supplies the V and J calls and clone size; D and trimming were determined from the DNA. The sample has some 290,000 clones, around four fifths seen once. The V end was cut by 8 bases, the J end by 2 bases, with 28 bases between. CDR3 length equals 17 residues. CDR1 and CDR2 from the germline V gene are GTSNPN and SVGIG (reference sequence). The clonotype originates from a man aged 55 to 70 who had recovered from COVID-19. What was sequenced was peripheral blood. V gene TRBV30 combines with J gene TRBJ2-7, with D possibly matching TRBD2 (7 bases). The CDR3 nucleotides read TGTGCCGGGTCGGGGGGCGGCACGTCAAGTCCAGCCTACGAGCAGTACTTC. Encoded protein: CAGSGGGTSSPAYEQYF.